A single sample gave rise to the 19 T cell receptor beta chains below, sequenced in a study of early T cells in non-severe SARS-CoV-2 infection. TCRdb passed the 5' RACE reads through MiXCR, listing each CDR3 protein once. The table shows fewer than 55,000 distinct CDR3 sequences, with about 9.7% occurring only once. The specimen was whole blood. These TCRs come from an adult who was a healthcare worker with PCR-confirmed SARS-CoV-2 infection or an uninfected control (not recorded which).

This clonotype was observed many times. The chain links TRBV5-4 to TRBJ2-2; D remains ambiguous. Germline CDR1 reads SGHNT; CDR2 reads YYREEE (reference sequence). CDR3 length: 13 amino acids. With 4 bases removed from V and 3 bases from J, the gap between germline ends came to 7 bases. CDR3 in amino acids: CASSRDHTGELFF. As DNA, the CDR3 is TGTGCCAGCAGCAGAGATCACACCGGGGAGCTGTTTTTT.

This clonotype was recorded many times. V and J are TRBV9 and TRBJ1-6; D unclear. Looked up from germline, CDR1 is SGDLS and CDR2 is YYNGEE. The CDR3 has 14 residues. V dropped 0 bases and J dropped 6 bases, with 7 bases sitting between them. DNA of the CDR3: TGTGCCAGCAGCGTAGGAGTATCTAATTCACCCCTCCACTTT. Translated: CASSVGVSNSPLHF.

This clonotype was counted at least ten times. The chain carries TRBV10-3 and TRBJ2-7; 14 nucleotides match TRBD2. The germline V gene has CDR1 ENHRY and CDR2 SYGVKD. The CDR3 is made up of 16 amino acids. V shed 6 bases and J 2 bases; nucleotides not matched to a gene: 6. CDR3 sequence: CAIREGLAGEAYEQYF. The CDR3 bases are TGTGCCATCAGAGAGGGACTAGCGGGAGAAGCCTACGAGCAGTACTTC.

This clonotype was observed at least ten times. V gene TRBV13 combines with J gene TRBJ2-3; D is possibly TRBD2 (5 bases). Germline V lookup: CDR1 PRHDT, CDR2 FYEKMQ (reference sequence). V lost 5 bases, J lost 0 bases, and 15 bases lay in between. This CDR3 region has 16 residues. The CDR3 coding sequence is TGTGCCAGCAGCCCCCGACAACTAGAAAGCACAGATACGCAGTATTTT. This codes for CASSPRQLESTDTQYF.

This clonotype showed up many times. The chain has TRBV7-2 and TRBJ2-2; the match to TRBD1 covers 7 bases. Germline CDR1 SGHTA, CDR2 FQGNSA. Trimming at V came to 3 bases and at J to 6 bases, leaving 4 bases not matched to a gene. The CDR3 has 14 amino acids. CDR3 in DNA: TGTGCCAGCAGCTTTACAGGGGAACCCGGGGAGCTGTTTTTT. Translating it yields CASSFTGEPGELFF.

This clonotype showed up many times. The rearrangement links TRBV7-2 to TRBJ1-2; D may be TRBD1 (6 bases). Germline-derived CDR1 and CDR2 are SGHTA and FQGNSA. V gave up 6 bases and J gave up 5 bases, with 22 bases separating them. This CDR3 has 16 amino acids. The CDR3 spells CASSPEWGADEYGYTF. CDR3 sequence (DNA): TGTGCCAGCAGTCCCGAATGGGGGGCAGACGAATATGGCTACACCTTC.

The rearrangement uses TRBV28 and TRBJ2-7; a possible D gene is TRBD1 (5 bases). CDR1 is MDHEN, CDR2 SYDVKM, per germline. This CDR3 contains 13 residues. V was clipped by 5 bases and J by 3 bases, with 11 bases between them. Here the CDR3 DNA reads TGTGCCAGCAGTCTGACAGTTTTCTACGAGCAGTACTTC. Residues: CASSLTVFYEQYF.

This clonotype was detected many times. The chain couples TRBV10-3 to TRBJ2-1; TRBD2 matches at 10 bases. CDR1 is ENHRY and CDR2 is SYGVKD in the germline V gene. The CDR3 is 17 residues long. Trimming removed 2 bases from V and 7 bases from J; junction bases left unmatched: 11. Here the CDR3 DNA reads TGTGCCATCAGTGAGCGGCAGACAGCGGGAGGGAGGAATGAGCAGTTCTTC. Amino acids: CAISERQTAGGRNEQFF.

This clonotype came up a few times. The chain is built from TRBV4-3 and TRBJ2-6, with D possibly called TRBD1 or TRBD2 (5 bases each). From germline, CDR1 is LGHNA and CDR2 YSLEER. The CDR3 runs 16 residues. V was cut by 0 bases and J by 2 bases, with 8 bases left in between. As DNA, the CDR3 is TGCGCCAGCAGCCAAGATGTGGGGGCTGGGGCCAACGTCCTGACTTTC. Translating gives CASSQDVGAGANVLTF.

Many counts were recorded for this clonotype. V is TRBV7-9 and J is TRBJ2-7; D is undetermined. The CDR3 is 12 amino acids. Germline values: CDR1 SEHNR, CDR2 FQNEAQ (reference sequence). The V and J ends lost 0 bases and 9 bases respectively, with 9 bases between them. The CDR3 sequence: CASSLAIDWQYF. The CDR3 DNA is TGTGCCAGCAGCTTAGCGATCGACTGGCAGTACTTC.

This clonotype showed up many times. This chain links TRBV7-2 with TRBJ2-7, with D maybe TRBD2 (5 bases). This CDR3 is 14 amino acids long. Trimming removed 0 bases from V and 3 bases from J, with 9 bases in between. Germline lookup yields CDR1 SGHTA and CDR2 FQGNSA. Here the CDR3 reads CASSLARVDYEQYF. The CDR3 DNA is TGTGCCAGCAGCTTAGCGAGGGTCGACTACGAGCAGTACTTC.

This clonotype was detected many times. The rearrangement links TRBV6-5 to TRBJ2-7, with D possibly matching TRBD2 (6 bases). Germline values: CDR1 MNHEY, CDR2 SVGAGI. This CDR3 comprises 14 residues. Trimming shortened V by 8 bases and J by 6 bases, and 20 bases separated the two germline ends. The CDR3 sequence is CASQSPMSGVEQYF. The CDR3 DNA is TGTGCCAGCCAAAGCCCAATGTCGGGGGTCGAGCAGTACTTC.

This clonotype was detected only a few times. This sequence joins TRBV27 and TRBJ2-3; no clear D gene. This CDR3 has 16 residues. Germline V gives CDR1 MNHEY, CDR2 SMNVEV (reference sequence). The V end lost 0 bases, the J end lost 0 bases, and 10 bases lay between the germline ends. CDR3 nucleotides: TGTGCCAGCAGTTTATCGAGTATGCCTAGCACAGATACGCAGTATTTT. This codes for CASSLSSMPSTDTQYF.

This clonotype ranks as medium-sized (0.01 to 0.1%). V is TRBV7-3 and J is TRBJ1-2; D unclear. CDR3 size: 15 residues. The germline gives CDR1 SGHTA, CDR2 FQGTGA. With 5 bases removed from V and 0 bases from J, the gap between germline ends came to 13 bases. CDR3 coding DNA: TGTGCCAGCAGCCTGACGGGTGATTCTAACTATGGCTACACCTTC. This gives the protein CASSLTGDSNYGYTF.

This clonotype was observed at least ten times. CDR3: CATRTRIQETQYF. The CDR3 nucleotides are TGTGCCACCCGGACAAGGATCCAAGAGACCCAGTACTTC. This sequence joins TRBV7-9 and TRBJ2-5; D possibly corresponds to TRBD1 (5 bases). V lost 10 bases and J 1 base, leaving 13 bases between the germline ends. In germline, CDR1 is SEHNR, CDR2 FQNEAQ (reference sequence). The length of the CDR3 is 13 residues.

This clonotype was seen ten or more times. The chain recombines TRBV6-5 with TRBJ1-4; 10 nucleotides align to TRBD1. The CDR3 length is 14 residues. V lost 6 bases, J lost 6 bases, and 4 bases stayed unmatched. CDR1 is MNHEY and CDR2 is SVGAGI in the germline V gene. This chain's CDR3 is CASSWTGGDEKLFF. DNA of the CDR3: TGTGCCAGCAGCTGGACAGGGGGGGATGAAAAACTGTTTTTT.

The table lists this clonotype with a few counts. The chain has TRBV9 and TRBJ2-3; 11 bases line up with TRBD2. CDR1 SGDLS and CDR2 YYNGEE come from the germline V gene. The ends lost 3 bases at V and 0 bases at J; junction bases unmatched: 3. CDR3 length: 16 amino acids. The CDR3 loop reads CASSGTSGGSTDTQYF. CDR3 sequence (DNA): TGTGCCAGCAGCGGAACTAGCGGGGGAAGCACAGATACGCAGTATTTT.

In this sample, this clonotype turned up a few times. CDR3 sequence: CASSYDRGVRNEQYF. The CDR3 nucleotides are TGTGCCAGCAGCTATGACAGGGGGGTGAGAAACGAGCAGTACTTC. The chain employs TRBV27 and TRBJ2-7, with 9 bases lining up with TRBD1. CDR1 is MNHEY and CDR2 is SMNVEV in the germline V gene (reference sequence). V shed 6 bases and J 5 bases; nucleotides not matched to a gene: 11. The CDR3 is made up of 15 amino acids.

In this sample, this clonotype turned up many times. The gene calls are TRBV10-3 and TRBJ2-1, with TRBD2 matching 11 bases. This CDR3 is built from 18 residues. J gave up 2 bases and V 4 bases, and 10 bases lay outside the gene matches. In germline, CDR1 is ENHRY, CDR2 SYGVKD. This CDR3 is CAISGSSGRTSTYNEQFF. As DNA, the CDR3 is TGTGCCATCAGTGGATCTAGCGGGAGGACCTCAACCTACAATGAGCAGTTCTTC.